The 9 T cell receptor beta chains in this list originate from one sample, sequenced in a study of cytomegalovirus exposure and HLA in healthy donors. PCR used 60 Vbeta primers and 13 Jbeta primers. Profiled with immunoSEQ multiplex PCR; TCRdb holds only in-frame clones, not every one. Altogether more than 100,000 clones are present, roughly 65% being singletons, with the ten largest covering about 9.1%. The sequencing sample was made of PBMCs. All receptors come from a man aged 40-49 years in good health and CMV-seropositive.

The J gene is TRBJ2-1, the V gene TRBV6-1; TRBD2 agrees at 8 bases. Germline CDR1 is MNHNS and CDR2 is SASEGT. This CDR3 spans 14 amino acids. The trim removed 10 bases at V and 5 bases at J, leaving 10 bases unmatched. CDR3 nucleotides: TGTGCCACCCTTTCGGGAGGGGGAAACAATGAGCAGTTCTTC. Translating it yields CATLSGGGNNEQFF.

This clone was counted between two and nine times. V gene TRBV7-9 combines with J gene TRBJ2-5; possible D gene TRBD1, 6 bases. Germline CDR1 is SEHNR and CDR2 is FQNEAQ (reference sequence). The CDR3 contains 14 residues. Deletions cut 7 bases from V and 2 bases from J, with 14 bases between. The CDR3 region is CASIPGAGQETQYF. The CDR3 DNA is TGTGCCAGCATCCCAGGGGCAGGGCAAGAGACCCAGTACTTC.

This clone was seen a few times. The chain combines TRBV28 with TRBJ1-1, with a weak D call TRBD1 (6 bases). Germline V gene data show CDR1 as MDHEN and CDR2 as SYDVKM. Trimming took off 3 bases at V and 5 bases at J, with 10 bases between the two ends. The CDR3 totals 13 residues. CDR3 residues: CASSFRGGTEAFF. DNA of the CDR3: TGTGCCAGCAGTTTCAGGGGTGGTACTGAAGCTTTCTTT.

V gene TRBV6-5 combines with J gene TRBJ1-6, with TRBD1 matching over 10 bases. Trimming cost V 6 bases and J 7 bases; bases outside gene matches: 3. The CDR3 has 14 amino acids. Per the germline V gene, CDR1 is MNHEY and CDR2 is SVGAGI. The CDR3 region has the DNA TGTGCCAGCAGGGGACAGGGGTGGAATTCACCCCTCCACTTT. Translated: CASRGQGWNSPLHF.

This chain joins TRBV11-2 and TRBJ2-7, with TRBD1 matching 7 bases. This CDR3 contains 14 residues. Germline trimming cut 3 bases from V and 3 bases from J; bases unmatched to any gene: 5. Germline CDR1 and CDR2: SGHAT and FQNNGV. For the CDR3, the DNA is TGTGCCAGCAGCTTCTGGGACAGCCACTACGAGCAGTACTTC. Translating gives CASSFWDSHYEQYF.

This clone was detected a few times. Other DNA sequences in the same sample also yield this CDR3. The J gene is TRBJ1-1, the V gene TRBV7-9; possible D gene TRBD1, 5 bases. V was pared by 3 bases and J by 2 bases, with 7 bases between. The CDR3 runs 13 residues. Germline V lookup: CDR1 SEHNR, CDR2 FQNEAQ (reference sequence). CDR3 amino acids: CASSFGGNTEAFF. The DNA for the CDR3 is TGTGCCAGCAGCTTCGGGGGTAACACTGAAGCTTTCTTT.

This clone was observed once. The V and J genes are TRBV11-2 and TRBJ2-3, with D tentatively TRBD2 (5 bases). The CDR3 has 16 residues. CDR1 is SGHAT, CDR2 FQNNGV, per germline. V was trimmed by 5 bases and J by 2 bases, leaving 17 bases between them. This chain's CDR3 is CASSPSPDWSTDTQYF. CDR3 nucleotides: TGTGCCAGCAGCCCATCGCCGGACTGGTCCACAGATACGCAGTATTTT.

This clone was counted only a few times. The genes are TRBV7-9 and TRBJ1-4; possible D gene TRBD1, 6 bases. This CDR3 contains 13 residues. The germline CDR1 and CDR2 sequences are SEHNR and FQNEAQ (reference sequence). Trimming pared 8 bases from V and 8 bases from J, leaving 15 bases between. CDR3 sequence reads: CASQLGTPEKLFF. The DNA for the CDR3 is TGTGCCAGCCAGCTCGGGACACCGGAAAAACTGTTTTTT.

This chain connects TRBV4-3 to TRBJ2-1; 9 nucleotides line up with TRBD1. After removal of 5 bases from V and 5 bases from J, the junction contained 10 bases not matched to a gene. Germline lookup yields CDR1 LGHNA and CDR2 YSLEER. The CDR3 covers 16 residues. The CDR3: CASSNDAGTGNNEQFF. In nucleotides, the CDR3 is TGCGCCAGCAGCAACGACGCCGGGACAGGGAACAATGAGCAGTTCTTC.